This T cell receptor beta chain was sequenced for a study of blood T cell repertoires in COVID-19. Assay: immunoSEQ multiplex PCR; the TCRdb copy retains only in-frame clones and omits some. The table lists roughly 260,000 clones, over 80% of them singletons, with 3.5% to 4.5% in the top ten. Trimming removed 6 bases at V and 0 bases at J, with 11 bases between. The CDR3 runs 15 residues. The germline gives CDR1 WNHNN, CDR2 SYGVQD (reference sequence). The sequence came from a woman in her thirties or forties with acute or convalescent COVID-19. The sequencing sample was made of peripheral blood. The rearrangement uses TRBV10-1 and TRBJ2-2; tentatively, D is TRBD1 (6 bases). The CDR3 bases are TGCGCCAGCAGAGACGGACAGACGAACACCGGGGAGCTGTTTTTT. As protein: CASRDGQTNTGELFF.